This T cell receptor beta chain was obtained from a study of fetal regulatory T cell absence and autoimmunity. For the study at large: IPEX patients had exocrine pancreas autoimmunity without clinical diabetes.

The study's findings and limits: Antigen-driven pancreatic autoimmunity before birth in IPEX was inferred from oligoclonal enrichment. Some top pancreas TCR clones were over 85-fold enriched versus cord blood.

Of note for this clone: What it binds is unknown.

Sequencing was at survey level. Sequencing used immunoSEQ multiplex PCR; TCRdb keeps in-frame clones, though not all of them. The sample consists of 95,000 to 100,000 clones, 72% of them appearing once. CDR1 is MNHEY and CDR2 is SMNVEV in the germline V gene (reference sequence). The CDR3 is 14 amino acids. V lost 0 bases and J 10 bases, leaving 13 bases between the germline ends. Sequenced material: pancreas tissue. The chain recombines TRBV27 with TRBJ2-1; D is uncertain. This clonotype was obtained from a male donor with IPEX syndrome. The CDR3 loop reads CASSLSRTAREQFF. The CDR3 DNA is TGTGCCAGCAGTTTATCTCGGACGGCCCGGGAGCAGTTCTTC.